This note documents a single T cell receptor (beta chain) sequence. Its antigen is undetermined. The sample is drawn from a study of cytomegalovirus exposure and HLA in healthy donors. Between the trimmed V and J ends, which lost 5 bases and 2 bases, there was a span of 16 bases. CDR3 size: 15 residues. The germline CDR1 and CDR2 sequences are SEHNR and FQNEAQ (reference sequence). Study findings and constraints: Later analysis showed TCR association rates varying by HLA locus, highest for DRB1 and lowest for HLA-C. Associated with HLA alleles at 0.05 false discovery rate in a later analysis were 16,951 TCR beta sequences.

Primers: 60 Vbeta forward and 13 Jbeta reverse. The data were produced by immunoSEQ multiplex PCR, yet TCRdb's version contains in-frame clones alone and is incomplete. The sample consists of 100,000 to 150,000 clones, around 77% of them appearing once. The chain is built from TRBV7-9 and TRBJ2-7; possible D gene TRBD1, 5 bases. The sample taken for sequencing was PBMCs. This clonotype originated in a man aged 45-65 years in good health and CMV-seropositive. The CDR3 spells CASSQAQGPTYEQYF. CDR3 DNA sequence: TGTGCCAGCAGCCAGGCCCAGGGTCCAACCTACGAGCAGTACTTC.